Below are 28 T cell receptor beta chains sequenced from a single sample in a study of blood T cell repertoires in COVID-19. Using immunoSEQ multiplex PCR, the repertoire was profiled, and TCRdb retains in-frame clones only, with some absent. The data hold approximately 300,000 clones, with about 88% observed a single time. The sequenced sample was peripheral blood. These receptors all come from a woman aged 25 to 39 with COVID-19, enrolled during active disease.

The chain has TRBV10-3 and TRBJ2-7; 12 nucleotides agree with TRBD2. Germline lookup yields CDR1 ENHRY and CDR2 SYGVKD. V was pared by 4 bases and J by 2 bases, with 0 bases of the junction left unmatched. The CDR3 totals 14 residues. DNA of the CDR3: TGTGCCATCAGTGGACTAGCGGGAGCCTACGAGCAGTACTTC. Protein: CAISGLAGAYEQYF.

This rearrangement joins TRBV7-8 to TRBJ2-7; 12 bases agree with TRBD2. The V gene's germline CDR1 is SGHVS and CDR2 FQNEAQ. The CDR3 extends over 15 amino acids. The V segment lost 5 bases and the J segment 4 bases; nucleotides outside the gene matches: 6. The CDR3 coding sequence is TGTGCCAGCAGCCCCCCGACTAGCGGGAGTTACGAGCAGTACTTC. Its translation is CASSPPTSGSYEQYF. Using reference TRBV7-8 and TRBJ2-7 for the parts outside the CDR3, the full variable domain is GAGVSQSPRYKVAKRGQDVALRCDPISGHVSLFWYQQALGQGPEFLTYFQNEAQLDKSGLPSDRFFAERPEGSVSTLKIQRTQQEDSAVYLCASSPPTSGSYEQYFGPGTRLTVT.

This clone was counted a single time. V usage is TRBV2 and J usage is TRBJ1-4, with 7 bases fitting TRBD1. J gave up 7 bases and V 7 bases, and 15 bases lay outside the gene matches. From germline, CDR1 is SNHLY and CDR2 FYNNEI. CDR3 size: 16 residues. The CDR3 nucleotides are TGTGCCAGCAAGAACGATGAAGGGGGCGATGGTGAAAAACTGTTTTTT. Its translation is CASKNDEGGDGEKLFF.

The CDR3 region is CASSPWRGTEAFF. CDR3 nucleotide sequence: TGTGCCAGCAGTCCGTGGAGGGGCACTGAAGCTTTCTTT. J is TRBJ1-1 and V is TRBV28; a weak D match, TRBD1 (5 bases). Trimming cost V 5 bases and J 4 bases, with 11 bases left between them. In germline, CDR1 is MDHEN, CDR2 SYDVKM. CDR3 length: 13 residues. Supplemented by reference TRBV28 and TRBJ1-1, the full variable domain reads DVKVTQSSRYLVKRTGEKVFLECVQDMDHENMFWYRQDPGLGLRLIYFSYDVKMKEKGDIPEGYSVSREKKERFSLILESASTNQTSMYLCASSPWRGTEAFFGQGTRLTVV.

This sequence joins TRBV9 and TRBJ2-7; the match to TRBD1 covers 8 bases. Trimming at V came to 4 bases and at J to 2 bases, leaving 5 bases not matched to a gene. In germline, CDR1 is SGDLS, CDR2 YYNGEE. The length of the CDR3 is 14 residues. CDR3 loop: CASSSDRVPYEQYF. CDR3 nucleotide sequence: TGTGCCAGCAGCTCGGACAGGGTACCCTACGAGCAGTACTTC.

CDR3 bases: TGTGCCACCAGTGATAGAGCGGGAGCAGTATACAATGAGCAGTTCTTC. Amino acids: CATSDRAGAVYNEQFF. The chain recombines TRBV24-1 with TRBJ2-1, with 8 nucleotides matching TRBD2. The V segment lost 3 bases and the J segment 4 bases; nucleotides outside the gene matches: 7. This CDR3 has 16 residues. From germline, CDR1 is KGHDR and CDR2 SFDVKD.

The V gene is TRBV29-1, the J gene TRBJ2-5, with D maybe TRBD2 (5 bases). This CDR3 spans 14 amino acids. Germline assignment: CDR1 SQVTM and CDR2 ANQGSEA. The V end lost 7 bases, the J end lost 1 base, and 16 bases lay between the germline ends. The CDR3 sequence: CSAARGSSQETQYF. CDR3 in DNA: TGCAGCGCCGCCCGGGGTAGTAGCCAAGAGACCCAGTACTTC. The whole variable domain, remainder taken from reference TRBV29-1 and TRBJ2-5, is SAVISQKPSRDICQRGTSLTIQCQVDSQVTMMFWYRQQPGQSLTLIATANQGSEATYESGFVIDKFPISRPNLTFSTLTVSNMSPEDSSIYLCSAARGSSQETQYFGPGTRLLVL.

V usage is TRBV7-2 and J usage is TRBJ2-2, with a weak D call TRBD2 (5 bases). This CDR3 is built from 14 residues. The V and J ends lost 8 bases and 6 bases respectively, with 16 bases between them. Germline V gene lookup returns CDR1 SGHTA and CDR2 FQGNSA. CDR3: CASRPTSGAGELFF. Here the CDR3 DNA reads TGTGCCAGCCGACCAACTAGTGGGGCCGGGGAGCTGTTTTTT.

The V and J genes are TRBV7-2 and TRBJ1-5; D is uncertain. This CDR3 contains 15 residues. Germline CDR1 reads SGHTA; CDR2 reads FQGNSA. V was shortened by 1 base and J by 0 bases, with 7 bases between the two germline ends. DNA for the CDR3: TGTGCCAGCAGCTTAGGGCTCCATAGCAATCAGCCCCAGCATTTT. Translation gives CASSLGLHSNQPQHF. The full variable domain, in which reference TRBV7-2 and TRBJ1-5 provide the parts outside the CDR3, is GAGVSQSPSNKVTEKGKDVELRCDPISGHTALYWYRQSLGQGLEFLIYFQGNSAPDKSGLPSDRFSAERTGGSVSTLTIQRTQQEDSAVYLCASSLGLHSNQPQHFGDGTRLSIL.

V is TRBV6-2 or TRBV6-3 and J is TRBJ1-5; D gene ambiguous. The V and J ends lost 5 bases and 1 base respectively, with 9 bases between them. CDR1 is MNHEY, CDR2 SVGEGT, per germline. This CDR3 spans 14 amino acids. Here the CDR3 reads CASSPTGSNQPQHF. The CDR3 DNA sequence: TGTGCCAGCAGTCCGACGGGAAGCAATCAGCCCCAGCATTTT.

CDR3 bases: TGTGCCAGCAGCAAAGAAGCCGGTACCTACGAGCAGTACTTC. Its protein product is CASSKEAGTYEQYF. V gene TRBV21-1 combines with J gene TRBJ2-7; whether TRBD2, the table's D call, matches the DNA was not checked. TRBV21-1 is a pseudogene locus. The CDR3 consists of 14 residues.

The rearrangement uses TRBV4-2 and TRBJ2-7; 7 positions match TRBD1. V lost 0 bases to trimming and J lost 2 bases; unmatched junction nucleotides: 4. Germline lookup yields CDR1 LGHNA and CDR2 YNFKEQ. The CDR3 totals 15 residues. CDR3 amino acids: CASSQDRQGPYEQYF. CDR3 DNA: TGTGCCAGCAGCCAAGACCGACAGGGACCCTACGAGCAGTACTTC.

The J gene is TRBJ1-5, the V gene TRBV6-5; D is possibly TRBD1 (5 bases). The CDR3 loop spans 13 amino acids. The germline V gene encodes CDR1 MNHEY and CDR2 SVGAGI. The V end lost 6 bases, the J end lost 5 bases, and 11 bases lay between the germline ends. This CDR3 is CASRRQLDQPQHF. The CDR3 region has the DNA TGTGCCAGCAGACGACAGTTGGATCAGCCCCAGCATTTT.

The chain employs TRBV11-2 and TRBJ1-2; D not certain. The CDR3 is 13 residues long. Trimming shortened V by 1 base and J by 4 bases, and 7 bases separated the two germline ends. Per the germline V gene, CDR1 is SGHAT and CDR2 is FQNNGV. CDR3 region: CASSLAQSYGYTF. The CDR3 DNA reads TGTGCCAGCAGCTTAGCACAGAGCTATGGCTACACCTTC.

This clone has just a few counts. J is TRBJ2-7 and V is TRBV6-1; no clear D gene. CDR1 is MNHNS and CDR2 is SASEGT in the germline V gene. The CDR3 runs to 13 residues. Trimming cost V 3 bases and J 6 bases, with 12 bases left between them. The CDR3 DNA is TGTGCCAGCAGTGATGGCTTCTTCACCGAGCAGTACTTC. Its protein is CASSDGFFTEQYF.

The rearrangement uses TRBV19 and TRBJ1-2; tentatively, D is TRBD1 (6 bases). Germline V gene sequence: CDR1 LNHDA, CDR2 SQIVND (reference sequence). Trimming left V 9 bases short and J 4 bases short, with 18 bases between. The CDR3 totals 14 residues. CDR3 sequence: CASQIPSRGYGYTF. The CDR3, as DNA: TGTGCCAGCCAAATCCCTTCCAGGGGCTATGGCTACACCTTC.

V usage is TRBV2 and J usage is TRBJ2-4, with TRBD1 matching 9 bases. Germline V gives CDR1 SNHLY, CDR2 FYNNEI. J was trimmed by 9 bases and V by 7 bases; bases with no gene match: 4. CDR3 size: 12 residues. DNA of the CDR3: TGTGCCAGCATGGGACAGGGAAGCATTCAGTACTTC. Amino acid sequence: CASMGQGSIQYF. The variable domain in full, completed from reference TRBV2 and TRBJ2-4, reads EPEVTQTPSHQVTQMGQEVILRCVPISNHLYFYWYRQILGQKVEFLVSFYNNEISEKSEIFDDQFSVERPDGSNFTLKIRSTKLEDSAMYFCASMGQGSIQYFGAGTRLSVL.

The gene calls are TRBV6-5 and TRBJ1-2; TRBD1 matches at 8 bases. The length of the CDR3 is 14 residues. The germline gives CDR1 MNHEY, CDR2 SVGAGI. Trimming removed 8 bases from V and 8 bases from J; junction bases left unmatched: 13. This CDR3 is CASCPTTGAEGYTF. The CDR3 DNA reads TGTGCCAGCTGTCCTACGACAGGGGCAGAAGGCTACACCTTC.

In this sample, this clone turned up once. V usage is TRBV18 and J usage is TRBJ1-3; tentatively, D is TRBD1 (5 bases). The CDR3 extends over 15 amino acids. Germline-derived CDR1 and CDR2 are KGHSH and LQKENI. The V end was cut by 2 bases, the J end by 4 bases, with 12 bases between. CDR3 residues: CASSPGANSGNTIYF. As DNA, the CDR3 is TGTGCCAGCTCACCAGGGGCAAACAGCGGAAACACCATATATTTT.

The V call is TRBV5-6, the J call TRBJ1-1, with a possible D match to TRBD1 (6 bases). The CDR3 is made up of 14 amino acids. Germline CDR1 SGHDT, CDR2 YYEEEE. Between the trimmed V and J ends, which lost 7 bases and 9 bases, there was a span of 22 bases. The CDR3 DNA follows: TGTGCCAGCTCCAGGAGACAGGTTCGACCCAAAGCTTTCTTT. This encodes CASSRRQVRPKAFF.

The chain links TRBV5-1 to TRBJ2-5, with D possibly TRBD2 on 5 matching bases. CDR1 is SGHRS and CDR2 is YFSETQ in the germline V gene. V was trimmed by 0 bases and J by 0 bases, leaving 12 bases between them. The CDR3 is 16 residues long. The CDR3 nucleotides are TGCGCCAGCAGCTTGGGGATCGGGGTGTACCAAGAGACCCAGTACTTC. This gives the protein CASSLGIGVYQETQYF.

In DNA form, the CDR3 reads TGTGCCAGTAGCCCCTTGACAGGGGGCTCTGGGGCCAACGTCCTGACTTTC. It is translated as CASSPLTGGSGANVLTF. The chain uses TRBV19 and TRBJ2-6; 9 bases are a match to TRBD1. The CDR3 contains 17 residues. Germline loops: CDR1 LNHDA, CDR2 SQIVND (reference sequence). Trimming removed 6 bases from V and 0 bases from J; junction bases left unmatched: 6. Supplemented by reference TRBV19 and TRBJ2-6, the full variable domain reads DGGITQSPKYLFRKEGQNVTLSCEQNLNHDAMYWYRQDPGQGLRLIYYSQIVNDFQKGDIAEGYSVSREKKESFPLTVTSAQKNPTAFYLCASSPLTGGSGANVLTFGAGSRLTVL.

The J gene is TRBJ2-3, the V gene TRBV10-2; 11 bases agree with TRBD2. CDR1 and CDR2 (germline): WSHSY, SAAADI. V gave up 2 bases and J gave up 5 bases; unmatched junction bases: 3. The CDR3 sequence is 15 residues long. This CDR3 reads CASSEALAGVDTQYF. The CDR3, as DNA: TGCGCCAGCAGTGAGGCACTAGCGGGAGTAGATACGCAGTATTTT.

The rearrangement joins TRBV5-1 to TRBJ1-2, with 10 bases that match TRBD1. CDR3 length: 14 residues. Germline CDR1 reads SGHRS; CDR2 reads YFSETQ. With 6 bases clipped from V and 7 bases from J, the junction kept 9 bases outside the gene matches. This CDR3 is CASTQGTGDGGYTF. As DNA, the CDR3 is TGCGCCAGCACCCAGGGGACAGGGGACGGTGGCTACACCTTC.

This chain uses TRBV25-1 with TRBJ1-4; D is possibly TRBD1 (6 bases). Germline CDR1 and CDR2: MGHDK and SYGVNS. This CDR3 is built from 12 residues. V lost 6 bases, J lost 8 bases, and 10 bases lay in between. The CDR3 DNA follows: TGTGCCAGCAGACAGGGTTTGGAAAAACTGTTTTTT. It is translated as CASRQGLEKLFF. The entire variable domain, with the rest obtained from reference TRBV25-1 and TRBJ1-4, is as follows: EADIYQTPRYLVIGTGKKITLECSQTMGHDKMYWYQQDPGMELHLIHYSYGVNSTEKGDLSSESTVSRIRTEHFPLTLESARPSHTSQYLCASRQGLEKLFFGSGTQLSVL.

The chain employs TRBV6-5 and TRBJ1-3; D gene unclear. The CDR3 is 14 amino acids. The germline gives CDR1 MNHEY, CDR2 SVGAGI. V lost 6 bases to trimming and J lost 0 bases, with 9 bases between them. CDR3 sequence: CASSYTVSGNTIYF. CDR3 bases: TGTGCCAGCAGCTACACAGTCTCTGGAAACACCATATATTTT.

The gene calls are TRBV13 and TRBJ2-2; D may be TRBD2 (6 bases). V was clipped by 1 base and J by 5 bases, with 11 bases between them. The CDR3 has 15 residues. Germline V gene sequence: CDR1 PRHDT, CDR2 FYEKMQ (reference sequence). CDR3 residues: CASSLVGGQTGELFF. As DNA, the CDR3 is TGTGCCAGCAGCTTAGTCGGAGGGCAAACCGGGGAGCTGTTTTTT.

This chain joins TRBV6-5 and TRBJ2-1; a possible D gene is TRBD1 (5 bases). The V end was cut by 6 bases, the J end by 4 bases, with 13 bases between. Germline V gene sequence: CDR1 MNHEY, CDR2 SVGAGI. The CDR3 is 14 residues long. In DNA form, the CDR3 reads TGTGCCAGCAGCCAAGGGGTGGATTACAATGAGCAGTTCTTC. Its protein is CASSQGVDYNEQFF.